This is a list of T cell receptor beta chains from one sample in a study of CD8+ T cells in alopecia areata. Clones were read by immunoSEQ multiplex PCR, and TCRdb kept only the in-frame ones, dropping some. The sample has roughly 200,000 clones, over 55% seen once. Sequenced here: CD4+ T cells sorted from blood, sampled at week 0. The origin of the receptors is a human donor with alopecia areata. Both conserved end residues are part of each CDR3. The D gene is left open where the match is weak. Clone size is stated in some rows and not others, as once, few, many or a class when expanded.

cdr3_aa: CSVEEGPALYGYTF
cdr3_nt: TGCAGCGTTGAAGAGGGGCCCGCCCTCTATGGCTACACCTTC
d_call: .
j_call: TRBJ1-2
v_call: TRBV29-1
clone_size: .

cdr3_aa: CASTGGAINYGYTF
cdr3_nt: TGTGCCAGCACGGGTGGGGCTATTAACTATGGCTACACCTTC
d_call: .
j_call: TRBJ1-2
v_call: TRBV2
clone_size: many

cdr3_aa: CASSRDRVGSGANVLTF
cdr3_nt: TGCGCCAGCAGCCGGGACAGGGTTGGGTCTGGGGCCAACGTCCTGACTTTC
d_call: TRBD1
j_call: TRBJ2-6
v_call: TRBV4-3
clone_size: .

cdr3_aa: CASSYSGIPQETQYF
cdr3_nt: TGTGCCAGCAGTTACTCAGGCATTCCCCAAGAGACCCAGTACTTC
d_call: .
j_call: TRBJ2-5
v_call: TRBV6-5
clone_size: few

cdr3_aa: CSVERGINEQYF
cdr3_nt: TGCAGCGTTGAAAGGGGAATCAACGAGCAGTACTTC
d_call: .
j_call: TRBJ2-7
v_call: TRBV29-1
clone_size: .

cdr3_aa: CASAPRISGGSNEQFF
cdr3_nt: TGTGCCAGCGCACCGAGAATTAGCGGGGGGAGCAATGAGCAGTTCTTC
d_call: TRBD2
j_call: TRBJ2-1
v_call: TRBV19
clone_size: few

cdr3_aa: CASSRRVAADTQYF
cdr3_nt: TGTGCCAGCAGCCGAAGGGTAGCCGCAGATACGCAGTATTTT
d_call: .
j_call: TRBJ2-3
v_call: TRBV7-6
clone_size: .

cdr3_aa: CASGGTAYGYTF
cdr3_nt: TGTGCCAGCGGAGGGACGGCCTATGGCTACACCTTC
d_call: .
j_call: TRBJ1-2
v_call: TRBV25-1
clone_size: .

cdr3_aa: CASSPFTEAFF
cdr3_nt: TGTGCCAGCAGCCCCTTTACTGAAGCTTTCTTT
d_call: .
j_call: TRBJ1-1
v_call: TRBV7-2
clone_size: .

cdr3_aa: CAISEQRGGGEQYF
cdr3_nt: TGTGCCATCAGTGAGCAGCGGGGGGGCGGCGAGCAGTACTTC
d_call: TRBD2
j_call: TRBJ2-7
v_call: TRBV10-3
clone_size: .

cdr3_aa: CASRPRFAEAFF
cdr3_nt: TGTGCCAGCAGGCCCAGGTTTGCTGAAGCTTTCTTT
d_call: .
j_call: TRBJ1-1
v_call: TRBV2
clone_size: .

cdr3_aa: CASSEGLYGYTF
cdr3_nt: TGTGCCAGCAGTGAAGGACTCTATGGCTACACCTTC
d_call: .
j_call: TRBJ1-2
v_call: TRBV6-1
clone_size: .

cdr3_aa: CSVSTGQGGNDGYTF
cdr3_nt: TGCAGCGTTTCAACGGGACAGGGAGGGAACGATGGCTACACCTTC
d_call: TRBD1
j_call: TRBJ1-2
v_call: TRBV29-1
clone_size: .

cdr3_aa: CASSATGQGAFGYTF
cdr3_nt: TGTGCCAGCAGCGCCACCGGACAGGGGGCTTTTGGCTACACCTTC
d_call: TRBD1
j_call: TRBJ1-2
v_call: TRBV9
clone_size: once

cdr3_aa: CASSVETGGPYEQYF
cdr3_nt: TGTGCCAGCAGTGTAGAAACAGGGGGGCCCTACGAGCAGTACTTC
d_call: TRBD1
j_call: TRBJ2-7
v_call: TRBV6-5
clone_size: few

cdr3_aa: CASSSGTGRTGELFF
cdr3_nt: TGCGCCAGCAGCTCCGGGACAGGAAGGACCGGGGAGCTGTTTTTT
d_call: TRBD1
j_call: TRBJ2-2
v_call: TRBV5-1
clone_size: few

cdr3_aa: CSVGEKTSSYEQYF
cdr3_nt: TGCAGCGTTGGAGAGAAGACTAGCTCCTACGAGCAGTACTTC
d_call: .
j_call: TRBJ2-7
v_call: TRBV29-1
clone_size: few

cdr3_aa: CASSIYMPSGANVLTF
cdr3_nt: TGTGCCAGTAGTATCTACATGCCCTCTGGGGCCAACGTCCTGACTTTC
d_call: .
j_call: TRBJ2-6
v_call: TRBV19
clone_size: few

cdr3_aa: CASSPIPGQYSGANVLTF
cdr3_nt: TGTGCCAGCAGCCCAATCCCGGGACAGTACTCTGGGGCCAACGTCCTGACTTTC
d_call: TRBD1
j_call: TRBJ2-6
v_call: TRBV7-3
clone_size: .

cdr3_aa: CSVEGGQGTDTQYF
cdr3_nt: TGCAGCGTAGAGGGGGGACAGGGCACAGATACGCAGTATTTT
d_call: TRBD1
j_call: TRBJ2-3
v_call: TRBV29-1
clone_size: .

cdr3_aa: CASREDMNTEAFF
cdr3_nt: TGTGCCAGCAGGGAGGACATGAACACTGAAGCTTTCTTT
d_call: .
j_call: TRBJ1-1
v_call: TRBV6-5
clone_size: .

cdr3_aa: CSVYSGQINTEAFF
cdr3_nt: TGCAGCGTCTACTCGGGACAAATAAACACTGAAGCTTTCTTT
d_call: .
j_call: TRBJ1-1
v_call: TRBV29-1
clone_size: .

cdr3_aa: CSVIDPGQSNYGYTF
cdr3_nt: TGCAGCGTTATTGACCCGGGACAAAGTAACTATGGCTACACCTTC
d_call: .
j_call: TRBJ1-2
v_call: TRBV29-1
clone_size: .

cdr3_aa: CASSLLTEPKQYF
cdr3_nt: TGTGCCAGCAGTTTACTAACAGAACCCAAGCAGTACTTC
d_call: .
j_call: TRBJ2-7
v_call: TRBV27
clone_size: .

cdr3_aa: CASSPLPLTYEQYF
cdr3_nt: TGTGCCAGCAGTCCTTTGCCACTAACCTACGAGCAGTACTTC
d_call: .
j_call: TRBJ2-7
v_call: TRBV11-2
clone_size: .

cdr3_aa: CSVEGTGVGYTF
cdr3_nt: TGCAGCGTTGAAGGGACAGGGGTTGGCTACACCTTC
d_call: TRBD1
j_call: TRBJ1-2
v_call: TRBV29-1
clone_size: .

cdr3_aa: CAWSKREITGELFF
cdr3_nt: TGTGCCTGGAGTAAGCGGGAAATCACCGGGGAGCTGTTTTTT
d_call: TRBD2
j_call: TRBJ2-2
v_call: TRBV30
clone_size: .

cdr3_aa: CASSEGFRSPLHF
cdr3_nt: TGTGCCAGCAGTGAAGGCTTCAGATCACCCCTCCACTTT
d_call: .
j_call: TRBJ1-6
v_call: TRBV25-1
clone_size: .

cdr3_aa: CSVTGPSYEQYF
cdr3_nt: TGCAGCGTTACAGGTCCGTCCTACGAGCAGTACTTC
d_call: .
j_call: TRBJ2-7
v_call: TRBV29-1
clone_size: .

cdr3_aa: CASSPGFGSTEAFF
cdr3_nt: TGTGCCAGCAGCCCCGGTTTTGGAAGCACTGAAGCTTTCTTT
d_call: .
j_call: TRBJ1-1
v_call: TRBV7-2
clone_size: few

cdr3_aa: CASSPRLAGFGDNEQFF
cdr3_nt: TGTGCCAGCAGCCCCCGACTAGCGGGGTTCGGGGACAATGAGCAGTTCTTC
d_call: TRBD2
j_call: TRBJ2-1
v_call: TRBV7-2
clone_size: .

cdr3_aa: CASSFQDLYNSPLHF
cdr3_nt: TGCGCCAGCAGCTTCCAGGACTTGTATAATTCACCCCTCCACTTT
d_call: .
j_call: TRBJ1-6
v_call: TRBV5-1
clone_size: .

cdr3_aa: CASSLDRFGEQFF
cdr3_nt: TGTGCCAGCAGCTTGGATCGGTTCGGTGAGCAGTTCTTC
d_call: .
j_call: TRBJ2-1
v_call: TRBV5-4
clone_size: .

cdr3_aa: CSAGRETQYF
cdr3_nt: TGCAGTGCTGGTCGGGAGACCCAGTACTTC
d_call: .
j_call: TRBJ2-5
v_call: TRBV20-1
clone_size: .

cdr3_aa: CASSLGNAGPRADTQYF
cdr3_nt: TGCGCCAGCAGCTTGGGGAACGCGGGGCCCCGAGCAGATACGCAGTATTTT
d_call: .
j_call: TRBJ2-3
v_call: TRBV5-1
clone_size: .

cdr3_aa: CASSFATSYEQYF
cdr3_nt: TGTGCCAGCAGTTTCGCGACTTCCTACGAGCAGTACTTC
d_call: .
j_call: TRBJ2-7
v_call: TRBV27
clone_size: once

cdr3_aa: CASSVQQGYVEQFF
cdr3_nt: TGCGCCAGCAGCGTCCAACAGGGCTACGTTGAGCAGTTCTTC
d_call: .
j_call: TRBJ2-1
v_call: TRBV5-1
clone_size: .

cdr3_aa: CASSILISGANVLTF
cdr3_nt: TGTGCCAGTAGTATTTTGATCTCTGGGGCCAACGTCCTGACTTTC
d_call: .
j_call: TRBJ2-6
v_call: TRBV19
clone_size: .

cdr3_aa: CASSLSGTGVSYEQYF
cdr3_nt: TGTGCCAGCAGCTTGTCTGGGACAGGGGTTTCGTACGAGCAGTACTTC
d_call: TRBD1
j_call: TRBJ2-7
v_call: TRBV7-2
clone_size: .

cdr3_aa: CASSLGGGARQPQHF
cdr3_nt: TGTGCCAGCAGCTTAGGAGGGGGGGCGAGACAGCCCCAGCATTTT
d_call: .
j_call: TRBJ1-5
v_call: TRBV7-2
clone_size: .

cdr3_aa: CSGIQGADYGYTF
cdr3_nt: TGCAGCGGGATACAGGGGGCCGACTATGGCTACACCTTC
d_call: TRBD1
j_call: TRBJ1-2
v_call: TRBV29-1
clone_size: .

cdr3_aa: CSVEARGDEQFF
cdr3_nt: TGCAGCGTTGAAGCTCGAGGCGATGAGCAGTTCTTC
d_call: .
j_call: TRBJ2-1
v_call: TRBV29-1
clone_size: .

cdr3_aa: CSVTGGGTEAFF
cdr3_nt: TGCAGCGTGACAGGGGGCGGAACTGAAGCTTTCTTT
d_call: TRBD1
j_call: TRBJ1-1
v_call: TRBV29-1
clone_size: .

cdr3_aa: CAISADSKNIQYF
cdr3_nt: TGTGCCATCAGTGCGGACTCCAAAAACATTCAGTACTTC
d_call: .
j_call: TRBJ2-4
v_call: TRBV10-3
clone_size: few

cdr3_aa: CASSQGSGGSYNEQFF
cdr3_nt: TGTGCCAGCAGCCAAGGTAGCGGGGGATCCTACAATGAGCAGTTCTTC
d_call: TRBD2
j_call: TRBJ2-1
v_call: TRBV5-4
clone_size: .

cdr3_aa: CSVRESNGYTF
cdr3_nt: TGCAGCGTAAGGGAATCCAATGGTTACACCTTC
d_call: .
j_call: TRBJ1-2
v_call: TRBV29-1
clone_size: .

cdr3_aa: CASEGTGNGYTF
cdr3_nt: TGTGCCAGCGAGGGGACAGGGAATGGCTACACCTTC
d_call: TRBD1
j_call: TRBJ1-2
v_call: TRBV25-1
clone_size: once

cdr3_aa: CASSLSGGDTQYF
cdr3_nt: TGTGCCAGCAGCTTAAGCGGGGGGGATACGCAGTATTTT
d_call: TRBD2
j_call: TRBJ2-3
v_call: TRBV7-2
clone_size: few

cdr3_aa: CASSTDRGANGYTF
cdr3_nt: TGTGCCAGTAGTACAGACAGGGGAGCTAATGGCTACACCTTC
d_call: TRBD1
j_call: TRBJ1-2
v_call: TRBV19
clone_size: .

cdr3_aa: CASSPGWGSPLHF
cdr3_nt: TGTGCCAGCAGCCCGGGGTGGGGTTCACCCCTCCACTTT
d_call: .
j_call: TRBJ1-6
v_call: TRBV6-5
clone_size: few

cdr3_aa: CASSKSDRLSYEQYF
cdr3_nt: TGTGCCAGCAGTAAATCGGACAGGTTGAGCTACGAGCAGTACTTC
d_call: TRBD1
j_call: TRBJ2-7
v_call: TRBV5-4
clone_size: .

cdr3_aa: CASTSQLPKNIQYF
cdr3_nt: TGTGCCAGCACCTCCCAGTTGCCCAAAAACATTCAGTACTTC
d_call: .
j_call: TRBJ2-4
v_call: TRBV6-1
clone_size: .

cdr3_aa: CAWSPTGTSGGYNEQFF
cdr3_nt: TGTGCCTGGAGTCCTACCGGGACTAGCGGGGGGTACAATGAGCAGTTCTTC
d_call: TRBD2
j_call: TRBJ2-1
v_call: TRBV30
clone_size: .

cdr3_aa: CASSLEQGALYEQYF
cdr3_nt: TGCGCCAGCAGCTTGGAACAGGGGGCCCTCTACGAGCAGTACTTC
d_call: TRBD1
j_call: TRBJ2-7
v_call: TRBV5-1
clone_size: .

cdr3_aa: CASSGNGNQPQHF
cdr3_nt: TGTGCCAGCAGTGGCAACGGCAATCAGCCCCAGCATTTT
d_call: .
j_call: TRBJ1-5
v_call: TRBV2
clone_size: .